This T cell receptor beta chain was recorded in a study of T cells in localized non-small cell lung cancer. Notes on this clone: Its antigen is unknown.

J was trimmed by 4 bases and V by 3 bases; bases with no gene match: 7. Germline CDR1 and CDR2: GTSNPN and SVGIG (reference sequence). This CDR3 is 14 amino acids long. Sequenced by immunoSEQ multiplex PCR; TCRdb stores in-frame clones only, minus some. Among around 9,600 clones listed, roughly 89% were seen once. Points from the study as a whole: Adjacent uninvolved lung had the highest clonality, suggesting focused antigen responses.

The chain joins TRBV30 to TRBJ1-1, with TRBD1 matching 8 bases. This clonotype was sampled from a female donor at least 60 years old with stage II squamous cell lung carcinoma. Sequenced material: peripheral blood, taken before any cancer treatment. The CDR3 region is CAWSGWTGSTEAFF. CDR3 bases: TGTGCCTGGAGCGGGTGGACAGGGTCCACTGAAGCTTTCTTT.